Presented here are 18 T cell receptor beta chains from one specimen sequenced in a study of T-cell memory formation after mild COVID-19. TCRdb recomputed calls from the 5' RACE reads with MiXCR, one row per CDR3 protein. The sample contains 550,000 to 600,000 distinct CDR3 sequences, 15% to 20% of which appear only once. Specimen: PBMCs or a T cell subset sorted from them (not recorded which). The source of these receptors is an adult woman who had mild COVID-19 (a few samples of this study predate the infection). Cell type and time point are not known.

This clonotype was seen a few times. The genes are TRBV30 and TRBJ1-6; 8 bases are a match to TRBD1. The germline V gene has CDR1 GTSNPN and CDR2 SVGIG (reference sequence). J gave up 7 bases and V 5 bases, and 1 base lay outside the gene matches. The CDR3 is 12 amino acids. The CDR3 bases are TGTGCCTGGGGACAGGGCAATTCACCCCTCCACTTT. It encodes CAWGQGNSPLHF. The full variable domain, its missing parts supplied by reference TRBV30 and TRBJ1-6, is SQTIHQWPATLVQPVGSPLSLECTVEGTSNPNLYWYRQAAGRGLQLLFYSVGIGQISSEVPQNLSASRPQDRQFILSSKKLLLSDSGFYLCAWGQGNSPLHFGNGTRLTVT.

This clonotype has more than one count but fewer than ten. The chain has TRBV29-1 and TRBJ1-1; 8 bases agree with TRBD1. CDR1 is SQVTM, CDR2 ANQGSEA, per germline. Unmatched junction bases numbered 4, after V lost 6 bases and J lost 1 base. The CDR3 extends over 13 amino acids. As DNA, the CDR3 is TGCAGCGTGGACAGGGCCCCGAACACTGAAGCTTTCTTT. This encodes CSVDRAPNTEAFF.

This clonotype was seen more than once but under ten times. The chain carries TRBV5-1 and TRBJ1-1; 7 bases fit TRBD1. Looked up from germline, CDR1 is SGHRS and CDR2 is YFSETQ. J was trimmed by 0 bases and V by 7 bases; bases with no gene match: 6. This CDR3 has 14 residues. The CDR3 is CASRQGVVNTEAFF. In DNA form, the CDR3 reads TGCGCCAGCCGACAGGGCGTGGTGAACACTGAAGCTTTCTTT.

The chain uses TRBV6-1 and TRBJ1-2; D is uncertain. V was shortened by 2 bases and J by 4 bases, with 11 bases between the two germline ends. CDR1 and CDR2 (germline): MNHNS, SASEGT. The length of the CDR3 is 14 residues. CDR3 sequence reads: CASSEWEEGYGYTF. The DNA of the CDR3 is TGTGCCAGCAGTGAATGGGAGGAGGGCTATGGCTACACCTTC.

This clonotype appeared a few times. V gene TRBV11-3 combines with J gene TRBJ2-7; 13 bases are shared with TRBD2. The ends lost 3 bases at V and 1 base at J; junction bases unmatched: 6. CDR1 and CDR2 from the germline V gene are SGHNT and YENEEA. The CDR3 is 17 amino acids. The DNA for the CDR3 is TGTGCCAGCAGCTTGTCAGGACTAGCGGGAGTGTCCTACGAGCAGTACTTC. It specifies CASSLSGLAGVSYEQYF.

The table lists this clonotype with a few counts. This chain connects TRBV18 to TRBJ1-1; D may be TRBD1 (6 bases). CDR3 size: 14 residues. V lost 6 bases, J lost 8 bases, and 19 bases lay in between. Germline V lookup: CDR1 KGHSH, CDR2 LQKENI. The CDR3 region is CASSTTVQGPEAFF. In nucleotides, the CDR3 is TGTGCCAGCTCCACGACCGTACAGGGTCCGGAAGCTTTCTTT.

The chain employs TRBV5-1 and TRBJ2-5, with D possibly called TRBD1 or TRBD2 (6 bases each). V lost 6 bases and J 1 base, leaving 13 bases between the germline ends. The CDR3 runs to 14 residues. The germline V gene has CDR1 SGHRS and CDR2 YFSETQ. CDR3 amino acids: CASTLGGIQETQYF. CDR3 nucleotides: TGCGCCAGCACCCTGGGGGGCATCCAAGAGACCCAGTACTTC.

The CDR3 here is CASSFGNIQYF. CDR3 nucleotides: TGTGCCAGCAGCTTTGGAAACATTCAGTACTTC. The chain recombines TRBV7-9 with TRBJ2-4; D is ambiguous. V lost 3 bases and J 6 bases, leaving 3 bases between the germline ends. The CDR3 has 11 residues. Germline CDR1 reads SEHNR; CDR2 reads FQNEAQ (reference sequence).

The rearrangement joins TRBV12-3 or TRBV12-4 to TRBJ1-5; D is uncertain. The CDR3 spans 13 residues. V lost 6 bases, J lost 7 bases, and 13 bases lay in between. The chain's CDR3 is CASSPAGSQPQHF. In nucleotides, the CDR3 is TGTGCCAGCAGCCCCGCGGGGAGCCAGCCCCAGCATTTT.

The chain recombines TRBV11-3 with TRBJ2-1; D is possibly TRBD2 (6 bases). The germline V gene has CDR1 SGHNT and CDR2 YENEEA. V was pared by 4 bases and J by 4 bases, with 11 bases between. The CDR3 runs to 14 residues. Here the CDR3 DNA reads TGTGCCAGCAGCTCCGGGGGTCTATACAATGAGCAGTTCTTC. It yields the protein CASSSGGLYNEQFF.

The table lists this clonotype with a few counts. J is TRBJ2-4 and V is TRBV7-9; no clear D. Germline CDR1 and CDR2: SEHNR and FQNEAQ (reference sequence). The CDR3 has 13 amino acids. Trimming shortened V by 5 bases and J by 8 bases, and 13 bases separated the two germline ends. CDR3: CASSPGTHYIQYF. Here the CDR3 DNA reads TGTGCCAGCAGCCCCGGCACTCACTACATTCAGTACTTC.

V usage is TRBV7-9 and J usage is TRBJ2-1, with D possibly being TRBD1 (6 bases). V lost 6 bases and J 6 bases, leaving 27 bases between the germline ends. CDR3 length equals 18 residues. Germline assignment: CDR1 SEHNR and CDR2 FQNEAQ (reference sequence). In DNA, the CDR3 is TGTGCCAGCAGAAACCCCGGGGCGTGGGACACTCGGGGCAATGAGCAGTTCTTC. Its translation is CASRNPGAWDTRGNEQFF.

This clonotype turned up a few times. The rearrangement uses TRBV12-3 or TRBV12-4 and TRBJ2-7, with 7 nucleotides matching TRBD1. V shed 0 bases and J 7 bases; nucleotides not matched to a gene: 12. This CDR3 is 16 amino acids long. CDR3 bases: TGTGCCAGCAGTTTAGCGCTAGGGGGCCGCCCTCGGGAGCAGTACTTC. Amino acid sequence: CASSLALGGRPREQYF.

V gene TRBV4-2 combines with J gene TRBJ1-2; TRBD1 aligns across 8 bases. This CDR3 contains 15 residues. Germline CDR1 is LGHNA and CDR2 is YNFKEQ. After removal of 2 bases from V and 4 bases from J, the junction contained 6 bases not matched to a gene. The CDR3 DNA follows: TGTGCCAGCAGCCAACCCGGACAGGGATTCTATGGCTACACCTTC. Translation: CASSQPGQGFYGYTF.

This clonotype has at least ten counts. This chain joins TRBV10-3 and TRBJ2-5, with a tentative D call TRBD2 (5 bases). The CDR3 is 12 residues long. Germline CDR1 is ENHRY and CDR2 is SYGVKD. V lost 6 bases to trimming and J lost 5 bases, with 10 bases between them. CDR3 loop: CAIRGSGETQYF. CDR3 sequence (DNA): TGTGCCATCAGAGGGAGTGGGGAGACCCAGTACTTC.

The sample holds a few counts of this clonotype. This chain uses TRBV5-5 with TRBJ2-3, with a tentative D call TRBD1 (6 bases). Per germline, CDR1 SGHKS and CDR2 YYEKEE (reference sequence). V lost 5 bases to trimming and J lost 2 bases, with 12 bases between them. This CDR3 has 14 residues. CDR3 in amino acids: CASRNWDNTDTQYF. CDR3 coding DNA: TGTGCCAGCAGGAATTGGGACAACACAGATACGCAGTATTTT.

The chain couples TRBV13 to TRBJ2-1, with 8 positions matching TRBD2. The CDR3 has 14 residues. The junction had 5 bases not matched to a gene; V was cut back by 2 bases and J by 8 bases. Germline V gene lookup returns CDR1 PRHDT and CDR2 FYEKMQ (reference sequence). CDR3 region: CASSLWREEDEQFF. CDR3 nucleotides: TGTGCCAGCAGCTTATGGCGGGAGGAGGATGAGCAGTTCTTC.

The chain carries TRBV20-1 and TRBJ1-1, with 7 bases lining up with TRBD1. The V segment lost 4 bases and the J segment 9 bases; nucleotides outside the gene matches: 14. This CDR3 comprises 14 residues. Per germline, CDR1 DFQATT and CDR2 SNEGSKA (reference sequence). CDR3 sequence: CSATWTGNLGKAFF. CDR3 coding DNA: TGCAGTGCTACTTGGACAGGTAATTTGGGAAAAGCTTTCTTT.